The 2 T cell receptor beta chains presented below share a single source sample, sequenced in a study of cytomegalovirus exposure and HLA in healthy donors. PCR used 60 Vbeta primers and 13 Jbeta primers. The repertoire was sequenced with immunoSEQ multiplex PCR; TCRdb's copy has only in-frame clones and lacks some. The repertoire holds over 100,000 clones, roughly 80% seen once, with around 7.7% in the top ten. Sequencing was done on a sample of PBMCs. These TCRs come from a woman between 50 and 59 years old in good health and CMV-seropositive.

The chain couples TRBV9 to TRBJ1-1, with 10 bases that match TRBD1. The CDR3 is made up of 21 amino acids. V gave up 3 bases and J gave up 0 bases; unmatched junction bases: 20. Germline assignment: CDR1 SGDLS and CDR2 YYNGEE. CDR3 sequence reads: CASSERTGTGALGTLNTEAFF. The CDR3 DNA sequence: TGTGCCAGCAGCGAGCGCACCGGGACAGGGGCTTTAGGGACCTTGAACACTGAAGCTTTCTTT.

The CDR3 is CASKSSGKYEQYF. DNA of the CDR3: TGTGCCAGCAAGTCTAGCGGGAAATACGAGCAGTACTTC. V is TRBV2 and J is TRBJ2-7, with 9 bases aligning to TRBD2. There are 13 residues in the CDR3. The J segment lost 4 bases and the V segment lost 7 bases, leaving 5 bases of the junction unmatched. Germline loops: CDR1 SNHLY, CDR2 FYNNEI. Complete variable domain (other parts from reference TRBV2 and TRBJ2-7): EPEVTQTPSHQVTQMGQEVILRCVPISNHLYFYWYRQILGQKVEFLVSFYNNEISEKSEIFDDQFSVERPDGSNFTLKIRSTKLEDSAMYFCASKSSGKYEQYFGPGTRLTVT.